The sequence of this T cell receptor beta chain was determined in a study of blood T cells in healthy people across ages. The CDR3 totals 15 residues. The germline gives CDR1 DFQATT, CDR2 SNEGSKA (reference sequence). Trimming cost V 5 bases and J 6 bases, with 17 bases left between them. With a J-beta primer mix and a sample-barcoded 5' primer, a second PCR ran 7 to 11 cycles. In TCRdb, the 5' RACE reads were re-called with MiXCR into one record per CDR3 protein. The sample holds around 710,000 distinct CDR3 sequences, 35% to 45% seen once. The chain has TRBV20-1 and TRBJ1-6, with D hard to call. Sequencing was done on a sample of blood. The TCR originated in a woman aged 55-70 years in good health. In nucleotides, the CDR3 is TGCAGTGCTCCCAGCGTGAGGGAAGGTAATTCACCCCTCCACTTT. This sequence encodes CSAPSVREGNSPLHF.